A selection of T cell receptor beta chains follows, all from one sample in a study of cytomegalovirus exposure and HLA in healthy donors. Libraries were prepared by immunoSEQ multiplex PCR; TCRdb keeps only in-frame clonotypes and omits some of them. The profile shows under 150,000 clones, roughly 86% of them singletons. The sample was PBMCs. Every receptor here comes from a woman aged 25-40 years in good health and CMV-seronegative. CDR3s include the opening cysteine and the closing phenylalanine or tryptophan. A D gene is named only where the DNA matches it firmly. For some rows the clone size is stated as once, few or many, or as a class when expanded; others skip it.

len,v_gene,d_gene,j_gene,abundance,CDR3aa,CDR3nt
13,TRBV7-2,TRBD1,TRBJ1-6,once,CASSPTGGSPLHF,TGTGCCAGCAGCCCCACAGGGGGATCACCCCTCCACTTT
16,TRBV7-8,TRBD2,TRBJ2-7,NA,CASSVGVAGATYEQYF,TGTGCCAGCAGCGTTGGAGTAGCGGGGGCCACCTACGAGCAGTACTTC
14,TRBV4-2,NA,TRBJ1-4,few,CASSQGGEGEKLFF,TGTGCCAGCAGTCAAGGGGGAGAGGGTGAAAAACTGTTTTTT
17,TRBV7-8,TRBD1,TRBJ1-5,NA,CASRPGTDFYSNQPQHF,TGTGCCAGCAGACCCGGGACAGACTTCTATAGCAATCAGCCCCAGCATTTT
14,TRBV9,NA,TRBJ1-1,NA,CASSEGGWSTEAFF,TGTGCCAGCAGCGAGGGGGGGTGGAGCACTGAAGCTTTCTTT
15,TRBV5-6,NA,TRBJ1-5,NA,CASGYQGGSNQPQHF,TGTGCCAGCGGCTATCAGGGAGGCAGCAATCAGCCCCAGCATTTT
15,TRBV9,NA,TRBJ1-2,NA,CASSVEPGSNYGYTF,TGTGCCAGCAGCGTAGAGCCGGGGAGTAACTATGGCTACACCTTC
15,TRBV19,TRBD1,TRBJ1-2,once,CASKRGRGGDYGYTF,TGTGCCAGTAAACGGGGGAGAGGGGGCGACTATGGCTACACCTTC
15,TRBV2,TRBD1,TRBJ1-6,NA,CASHTTGGLNSPLHF,TGTGCCAGCCACACAACAGGGGGCCTTAATTCACCCCTCCACTTT
13,TRBV28,NA,TRBJ2-6,NA,CASRLAGANVLTF,TGTGCCAGCAGGCTAGCCGGGGCCAACGTCCTGACTTTC
16,TRBV5-1,TRBD1,TRBJ2-4,NA,CASSLATTGFENIQYF,TGCGCCAGCAGCTTGGCAACGACAGGGTTTGAAAACATTCAGTACTTC
11,TRBV4-2,NA,TRBJ1-5,NA,CASSGRGPQHF,TGTGCCAGCAGCGGCCGCGGGCCCCAGCATTTT
14,TRBV6-5,NA,TRBJ1-1,NA,CASSGTSMNTEAFF,TGTGCCAGCAGCGGGACATCAATGAACACTGAAGCTTTCTTT
15,TRBV19,NA,TRBJ1-5,NA,CASSIGRQYNQPQHF,TGTGCCAGTAGTATAGGACGACAGTACAATCAGCCCCAGCATTTT
15,TRBV18,TRBD1,TRBJ1-3,NA,CASRGTGGTGNTIYF,TGTGCCAGCCGTGGGACAGGGGGCACTGGAAACACCATATATTTT
15,TRBV5-1,TRBD1,TRBJ2-2,NA,CASSFGTAPWGELFF,TGCGCCAGCAGCTTCGGGACAGCACCCTGGGGGGAGCTGTTTTTT
14,TRBV28,NA,TRBJ1-2,NA,CASIPSGNNYGYTF,TGTGCCAGCATACCCTCGGGAAACAACTATGGCTACACCTTC
12,TRBV5-4,NA,TRBJ1-1,NA,CASSLGATEAFF,TGTGCCAGCAGCCTAGGGGCGACTGAAGCTTTCTTT
14,TRBV6-1,TRBD1,TRBJ1-2,NA,CASTVGTGPYGYTF,TGTGCCAGCACGGTGGGGACAGGGCCCTATGGCTACACCTTC
16,TRBV28,NA,TRBJ1-5,NA,CASSFLQGPLSQPQHF,TGTGCCAGCAGTTTTTTACAGGGTCCCCTGAGTCAGCCCCAGCATTTT